These 21 T cell receptor beta chains share one sample of origin, sequenced in a study of blood T cell repertoires in COVID-19. Some clones are missing from TCRdb's copy, which holds only in-frame ones; the method was immunoSEQ multiplex PCR. Seen here are 100,000 to 150,000 clones, around nine tenths observed once, and the top ten hold 2% to 2.5%. Sequences were obtained from peripheral blood. All receptors come from a man in his 70s with active COVID-19.

This chain links TRBV10-1 with TRBJ2-1; TRBD2 matches 15 bases. Germline CDR1 and CDR2: WNHNN and SYGVQD (reference sequence). The CDR3 has 19 residues. V was pared by 6 bases and J by 0 bases, with 9 bases of the junction left unmatched. The CDR3 DNA reads as TGCGCCAGCAGCAGTACCGGGACTAGCGGGAGGATCTCCTACAATGAGCAGTTCTTC. This encodes CASSSTGTSGRISYNEQFF.

J is TRBJ1-1 and V is TRBV7-3; unclear D gene. Trimming left V 6 bases short and J 3 bases short, with 17 bases between. CDR3 length equals 15 residues. Germline-derived CDR1 and CDR2 are SGHTA and FQGTGA. The CDR3 sequence: CASRKSDFTDTEAFF. In nucleotides, the CDR3 is TGTGCCAGCAGGAAGAGTGACTTTACCGACACTGAAGCTTTCTTT.

This chain uses TRBV7-2 with TRBJ2-1; tentatively, D is TRBD2 (6 bases). Germline V gene lookup returns CDR1 SGHTA and CDR2 FQGNSA. There are 15 residues in the CDR3. Deletions cut 10 bases from V and 1 base from J, with 17 bases between. CDR3 sequence: CAISRAGRSYNEQFF. The CDR3, as DNA: TGTGCCATTAGTAGAGCGGGCCGTTCCTACAATGAGCAGTTCTTC.

The gene calls are TRBV6-6 and TRBJ2-7; D is perhaps TRBD2 (5 bases). CDR3 length: 13 amino acids. Per germline, CDR1 MNHNY and CDR2 SVGAGI (reference sequence). Between the trimmed V and J ends, which lost 6 bases and 6 bases, there was a span of 15 bases. CDR3 bases: TGTGCCAGCAGCCCCCCACTAGTTCCCGAGCAGTACTTC. This translates into CASSPPLVPEQYF.

The chain uses TRBV11-2 and TRBJ2-2; the match to TRBD2 covers 11 bases. Germline trimming cut 3 bases from V and 4 bases from J; bases unmatched to any gene: 13. Germline CDR1 reads SGHAT; CDR2 reads FQNNGV. This CDR3 is built from 19 residues. In DNA form, the CDR3 reads TGTGCCAGCAGCTTGTTGTTAGCGGGAGGGCCGGGGCTCACCGGGGAGCTGTTTTTT. Translating gives CASSLLLAGGPGLTGELFF.

This chain links TRBV6-2 or TRBV6-3 with TRBJ2-7, with 8 bases matching TRBD2. The CDR3 loop spans 14 amino acids. The germline V gene has CDR1 MNHEY and CDR2 SVGEGT. The J segment lost 3 bases and the V segment lost 2 bases, leaving 3 bases of the junction unmatched. The CDR3 is CASSYLAGVYEQYF. DNA of the CDR3: TGTGCCAGCAGTTACCTAGCGGGCGTCTACGAGCAGTACTTC.

The chain couples TRBV12-3 or TRBV12-4 to TRBJ1-1; unclear D gene. CDR3 length equals 13 residues. V lost 6 bases and J 1 base, leaving 9 bases between the germline ends. The CDR3 nucleotides are TGTGCCAGCAGGTCAGACACGAACACTGAAGCTTTCTTT. This encodes CASRSDTNTEAFF.

CDR3: CASSGGQGVTGELFF. The CDR3 DNA reads TGTGCCAGCTCCGGGGGACAGGGGGTCACCGGGGAGCTGTTTTTT. V and J are TRBV18 and TRBJ2-2; 11 positions match TRBD1. The CDR3 runs to 15 residues. J was trimmed by 4 bases and V by 6 bases; bases with no gene match: 4. CDR1 is KGHSH, CDR2 LQKENI, per germline.

The chain carries TRBV30 and TRBJ2-2, with 8 bases fitting TRBD1. Germline V gives CDR1 GTSNPN, CDR2 SVGIG (reference sequence). CDR3 length: 12 residues. The junction had 2 bases not matched to a gene; V was cut back by 5 bases and J by 6 bases. The CDR3 DNA reads as TGTGCCTGGGACAGGGGCGCCGGGGAGCTGTTTTTT. It codes for CAWDRGAGELFF.

The chain is built from TRBV28 and TRBJ2-1; 9 bases are shared with TRBD2. CDR1 MDHEN and CDR2 SYDVKM come from the germline V gene. This CDR3 is 14 amino acids long. J gave up 7 bases and V 3 bases, and 4 bases lay outside the gene matches. The DNA of the CDR3 is TGTGCCAGCAGTTTCGATAGCGGGAGAAATGAGCAGTTCTTC. Its protein product is CASSFDSGRNEQFF.

The J gene is TRBJ2-1, the V gene TRBV7-2; 12 positions agree with TRBD1. The CDR3 spans 13 residues. Trimming took 5 bases from V and 9 from J; bases not matched to a gene: 2. Germline V gene data show CDR1 as SGHTA and CDR2 as FQGNSA. The CDR3, as DNA: TGTGCCAGCAGCGGGACAGGGGGCTTTGAGCAGTTCTTC. Translating it yields CASSGTGGFEQFF.

Only a few counts were recorded for this clone. The chain carries TRBV3-1 (or the pseudogene TRBV3-2) and TRBJ2-5; TRBD1 matches 12 bases. Trimming took 0 bases from V and 5 from J; bases not matched to a gene: 13. The CDR3 contains 19 residues. The germline V gene encodes CDR1 LGHDT and CDR2 YNNKEL (reference sequence). CDR3 loop: CASSQDPTRDRGRRETQYF. Written as DNA, the CDR3 is TGTGCCAGCAGCCAAGATCCTACCCGGGACAGGGGGCGCCGGGAGACCCAGTACTTC.

The chain links TRBV14 to TRBJ2-7, with D maybe TRBD2 (6 bases). The germline CDR1 and CDR2 sequences are SGHDN and FVKESK. V shed 0 bases and J shed 6 bases, with 9 bases lying between them. The CDR3 has 13 residues. DNA for the CDR3: TGTGCCAGCAGCCAAGAGTGGGGAGGCGAGCAGTACTTC. Translated: CASSQEWGGEQYF.

The chain employs TRBV19 and TRBJ2-7; TRBD1 matches at 12 bases. The CDR3 spans 16 residues. The germline V gene has CDR1 LNHDA and CDR2 SQIVND (reference sequence). V trimming: 5 bases; J trimming: 4 bases; junction bases outside the gene matches: 9. Written as DNA, the CDR3 is TGTGCCAGTAGTTTACTCGGGGACAGGGGGCGGTACGAGCAGTACTTC. Translated: CASSLLGDRGRYEQYF.

Concerning this clone: Just one base apart from a much larger clone, this may be a read error. Here the CDR3 reads CASGTGYSNQPQHF. CDR3 nucleotides: TGTGCCAGCGGAACAGGGTATAGCAATCAGCCCCAGCATTTT. J is TRBJ1-5 and V is TRBV27; tentatively, D is TRBD1 (6 bases). CDR1 MNHEY and CDR2 SMNVEV come from the germline V gene (reference sequence). CDR3 length equals 14 residues. The V gene lost 8 bases and the J gene lost 0 bases, with 11 bases spanning the gap.

CDR3 DNA sequence: TGTGCCAGCAGCTTAGTAGCGGGGGTCCTAAACACCGGGGAGCTGTTTTTT. Amino acids: CASSLVAGVLNTGELFF. The gene calls are TRBV7-3 and TRBJ2-2; TRBD2 matches at 9 bases. The CDR3 spans 17 residues. Germline V gene lookup returns CDR1 SGHTA and CDR2 FQGTGA. V gave up 2 bases and J gave up 2 bases; unmatched junction bases: 6.

This clone has just a few counts. The CDR3 sequence: CASSHDSASGYTF. The CDR3 bases are TGTGCCAGCAGTCACGACAGCGCTAGTGGCTACACCTTC. The chain links TRBV6-4 to TRBJ1-2, with D possibly being TRBD1 (5 bases). Trimming removed 5 bases at V and 7 bases at J, with 14 bases between. CDR3 size: 13 residues. Germline loops: CDR1 MRHNA, CDR2 SNTAGT.

The chain links TRBV2 to TRBJ1-5, with D maybe TRBD1 (6 bases). Trimming removed 6 bases at V and 4 bases at J, with 10 bases between. Germline V lookup: CDR1 SNHLY, CDR2 FYNNEI. This CDR3 has 13 amino acids. CDR3 in amino acids: CASSRDKNQPQHF. In DNA, the CDR3 is TGTGCCAGCAGCCGGGACAAGAATCAGCCCCAGCATTTT.

This sequence joins TRBV29-1 and TRBJ2-7; 10 bases are shared with TRBD1. CDR1 and CDR2 (germline): SQVTM, ANQGSEA. The CDR3 totals 15 residues. With V trimmed by 4 bases and J by 4 bases, 10 bases remained unmatched. In DNA, the CDR3 is TGCAGCGTTGCTATGCCTAGGACAGGGGGATACGAGCAGTACTTC. Its translation: CSVAMPRTGGYEQYF.

This chain joins TRBV9 and TRBJ2-7, with 9 positions matching TRBD2. CDR3 length: 15 amino acids. Trimming took 4 bases from V and 6 from J; bases not matched to a gene: 11. Germline CDR1 SGDLS, CDR2 YYNGEE. CDR3 nucleotide sequence: TGTGCCAGCAGCCCCCGGGATAGCGGGAGTGGCGAGCAGTACTTC. Residues: CASSPRDSGSGEQYF.

V is TRBV9 and J is TRBJ2-5, with 9 bases that match TRBD1. The V gene's germline CDR1 is SGDLS and CDR2 YYNGEE. CDR3 size: 15 residues. V was pared by 0 bases and J by 5 bases, with 5 bases of the junction left unmatched. CDR3 nucleotide sequence: TGTGCCAGCAGCGTAGGTACAGGGGGCTGGGAGACCCAGTACTTC. Its protein is CASSVGTGGWETQYF. Looking up the rest from reference TRBV9 and TRBJ2-5 gives the full variable domain: DSGVTQTPKHLITATGQRVTLRCSPRSGDLSVYWYQQSLDQGLQFLIQYYNGEERAKGNILERFSAQQFPDLHSELNLSSLELGDSALYFCASSVGTGGWETQYFGPGTRLLVL.